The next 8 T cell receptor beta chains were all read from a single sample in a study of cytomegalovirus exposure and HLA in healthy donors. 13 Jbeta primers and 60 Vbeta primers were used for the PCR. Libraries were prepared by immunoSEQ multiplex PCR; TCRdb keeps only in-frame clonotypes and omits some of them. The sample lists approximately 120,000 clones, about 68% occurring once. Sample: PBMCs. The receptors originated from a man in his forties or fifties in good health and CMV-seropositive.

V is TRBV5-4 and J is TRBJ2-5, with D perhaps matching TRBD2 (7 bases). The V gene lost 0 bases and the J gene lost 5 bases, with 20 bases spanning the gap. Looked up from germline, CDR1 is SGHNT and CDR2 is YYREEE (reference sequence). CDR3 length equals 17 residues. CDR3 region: CASSLDGGGGEGETQYF. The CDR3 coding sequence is TGTGCCAGCAGCTTGGATGGCGGAGGGGGGGAAGGTGAGACCCAGTACTTC. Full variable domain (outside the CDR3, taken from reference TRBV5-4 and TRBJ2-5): ETGVTQSPTHLIKTRGQQVTLRCSSQSGHNTVSWYQQALGQGPQFIFQYYREEENGRGNFPPRFSGLQFPNYSSELNVNALELDDSALYLCASSLDGGGGEGETQYFGPGTRLLVL.

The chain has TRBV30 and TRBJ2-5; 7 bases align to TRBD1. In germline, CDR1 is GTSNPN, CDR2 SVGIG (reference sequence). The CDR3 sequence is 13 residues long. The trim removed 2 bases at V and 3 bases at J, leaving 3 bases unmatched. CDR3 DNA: TGTGCCTGGAGTCTGGGACAGAAAGAGACCCAGTACTTC. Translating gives CAWSLGQKETQYF.

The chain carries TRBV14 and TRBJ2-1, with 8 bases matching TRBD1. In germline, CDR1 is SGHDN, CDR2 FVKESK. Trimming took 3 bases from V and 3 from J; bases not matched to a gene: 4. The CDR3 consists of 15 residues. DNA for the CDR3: TGTGCCAGCAGCCAGGGACAGGTATACTACAATGAGCAGTTCTTC. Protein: CASSQGQVYYNEQFF.

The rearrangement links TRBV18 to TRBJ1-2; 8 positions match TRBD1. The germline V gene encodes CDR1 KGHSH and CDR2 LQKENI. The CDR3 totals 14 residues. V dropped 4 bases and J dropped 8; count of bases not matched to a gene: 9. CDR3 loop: CASSLNPGQVGYTF. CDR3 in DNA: TGTGCCAGCTCACTAAATCCGGGACAGGTGGGCTACACCTTC.

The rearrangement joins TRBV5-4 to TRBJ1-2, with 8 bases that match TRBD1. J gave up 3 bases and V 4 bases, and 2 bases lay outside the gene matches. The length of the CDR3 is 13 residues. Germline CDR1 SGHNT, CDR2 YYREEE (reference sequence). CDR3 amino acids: CASSQDRDYGYTF. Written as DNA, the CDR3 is TGTGCCAGCAGCCAGGACAGGGACTATGGCTACACCTTC.

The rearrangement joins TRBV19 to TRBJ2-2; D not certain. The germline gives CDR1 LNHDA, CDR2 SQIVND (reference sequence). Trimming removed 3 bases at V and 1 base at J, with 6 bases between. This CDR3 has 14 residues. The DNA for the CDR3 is TGTGCCAGTAGTATTAGCAGGAACACCGGGGAGCTGTTTTTT. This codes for CASSISRNTGELFF.

CDR3 protein: CASSLGSGGSGNTIYF. CDR3 bases: TGTGCCAGCAGCTTAGGCTCCGGGGGATCGGGAAACACCATATATTTT. The J gene is TRBJ1-3, the V gene TRBV7-9; possibly TRBD1 for D (5 bases). The CDR3 runs 16 residues. Germline CDR1 reads SEHNR; CDR2 reads FQNEAQ (reference sequence). Between the trimmed V and J ends, which lost 1 base and 4 bases, there was a span of 14 bases. The full variable domain, completed using reference TRBV7-9 and TRBJ1-3, is DTGVSQNPRHKITKRGQNVTFRCDPISEHNRLYWYRQTLGQGPEFLTYFQNEAQLEKSRLLSDRFSAERPKGSFSTLEIQRTEQGDSAMYLCASSLGSGGSGNTIYFGEGSWLTVV.

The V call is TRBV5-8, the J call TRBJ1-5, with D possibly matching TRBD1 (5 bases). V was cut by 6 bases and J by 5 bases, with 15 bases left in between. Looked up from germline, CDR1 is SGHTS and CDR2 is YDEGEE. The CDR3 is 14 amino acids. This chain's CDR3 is CASTSGLWDQPQHF. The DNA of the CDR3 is TGTGCCAGCACATCAGGGCTGTGGGATCAGCCCCAGCATTTT. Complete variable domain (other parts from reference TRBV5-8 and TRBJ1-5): EAGVTQSPTHLIKTRGQQATLRCSPISGHTSVYWYQQALGLGLQFLLWYDEGEERNRGNFPPRFSGRQFPNYSSELNVNALELEDSALYLCASTSGLWDQPQHFGDGTRLSIL.